Listed below are T cell receptor beta chains from one sample, sequenced in a study of early T cells in non-severe SARS-CoV-2 infection. Each CDR3 protein gets one entry after TCRdb re-called the 5' RACE reads with MiXCR. The sample holds 97,000 or so distinct CDR3 sequences, around 13% seen once. Sequencing used whole blood. The receptors were gathered from an adult who was a healthcare worker with PCR-confirmed SARS-CoV-2 infection or an uninfected control (not recorded which). Each CDR3 is given with its conserved first and last residue. Fields, in order: J gene, clone size, V gene, D gene, CDR3 protein, CDR3 DNA. A D gene is named only where the DNA matches it firmly. For some rows the clone size is stated as once, few or many, or as a class when expanded; others skip it.

TRBJ1-5,.,TRBV19,.,CASIASGGNQPQHF,TGTGCCAGTATCGCATCGGGGGGCAATCAGCCCCAGCATTTT
TRBJ1-4,few,TRBV28,.,CASSLAEKLFF,TGTGCCAGCAGTTTGGCGGAAAAACTGTTTTTT
TRBJ2-7,.,TRBV7-2,.,CASSTPDRHYEQYF,TGTGCCAGCAGCACACCGGACCGCCACTACGAGCAGTACTTC
TRBJ1-5,many,TRBV25-1,.,CASSDSRGQPQHF,TGTGCCAGCAGTGATTCCCGGGGTCAGCCCCAGCATTTT
TRBJ2-3,few,TRBV2,.,CARSGLNEADTQYF,TGTGCCAGATCAGGACTCAACGAGGCAGATACGCAGTATTTT
TRBJ2-1,.,TRBV27,.,CASIIRNEQFF,TGTGCCAGCATTATCCGTAATGAGCAGTTCTTC
TRBJ2-5,few,TRBV6-5,.,CASRDPRGRGQETQYF,TGTGCCAGCAGAGATCCCCGGGGTAGGGGGCAAGAGACCCAGTACTTC
TRBJ2-5,many,TRBV12-3/TRBV12-4,.,CASSFSGGKETQYF,TGTGCCAGCAGTTTTTCCGGTGGTAAAGAGACCCAGTACTTC
TRBJ2-3,few,TRBV2,.,CASKYSRTTDTQYF,TGTGCCAGCAAGTATTCGCGGACCACAGATACGCAGTATTTT
TRBJ2-3,.,TRBV7-2,.,CASSFQASGTDTQYF,TGTGCCAGCAGCTTCCAGGCTAGCGGCACAGATACGCAGTATTTT
TRBJ2-2,few,TRBV10-3,.,CAISEQGPTGELFF,TGTGCCATCAGTGAGCAGGGCCCGACCGGGGAGCTGTTTTTT
TRBJ2-2,.,TRBV12-3/TRBV12-4,.,CACRKQVEGGELFF,TGTGCCTGCAGAAAACAGGTGGAGGGCGGGGAGCTGTTTTTT
TRBJ2-3,few,TRBV15,.,CATSRISADTQYF,TGTGCCACCAGCAGGATTTCCGCAGATACGCAGTATTTT
TRBJ2-7,.,TRBV5-1,.,CASSLDREFEQYF,TGCGCCAGCAGCTTGGACAGGGAATTCGAGCAGTACTTC
TRBJ2-2,.,TRBV5-6,TRBD1,CASSWIRDRGYTGELFF,TGTGCCAGCAGCTGGATCCGGGACAGGGGATATACCGGGGAGCTGTTTTTT
TRBJ2-1,.,TRBV5-1,.,CASSSNREQFF,TGCGCCAGCAGTTCTAACAGAGAGCAGTTCTTC
TRBJ1-4,few,TRBV28,.,CASNVRGGGEKLFF,TGTGCCAGCAATGTGAGGGGGGGAGGTGAAAAACTGTTTTTT
TRBJ1-1,many,TRBV6-5,TRBD1,CASSYRGGLGTEAFF,TGTGCCAGCAGTTACCGAGGGGGCTTGGGCACTGAAGCTTTCTTT
TRBJ2-1,few,TRBV27,TRBD2,CASSPGGTINEQFF,TGTGCCAGCAGTCCCGGGGGGACTATCAATGAGCAGTTCTTC
TRBJ2-3,many,TRBV28,TRBD1,CASSSAGGLDTQYF,TGTGCCAGCAGCTCAGCAGGGGGCTTAGATACGCAGTATTTT
TRBJ2-5,many,TRBV29-1,.,CSVDQGQSYLRGTQYF,TGCAGCGTTGACCAGGGGCAGTCGTATTTGCGTGGGACCCAGTACTTC
TRBJ2-7,many,TRBV28,.,CASSLFGMAVYEQYF,TGTGCCAGCAGTTTGTTTGGGATGGCGGTCTACGAGCAGTACTTC
TRBJ2-4,few,TRBV29-1,TRBD1,CSVEDSRQGLNIQYF,TGCAGCGTTGAAGATTCTCGACAGGGGTTAAACATTCAGTACTTC
TRBJ2-3,many,TRBV27,TRBD2,CASRPFLAGAEDTQYF,TGTGCCAGCAGACCCTTCTTAGCGGGAGCCGAAGATACGCAGTATTTT
TRBJ2-1,.,TRBV11-3,TRBD1,CASSYRGRSQFF,TGTGCCAGCAGCTACAGGGGGAGAAGCCAATTCTTC
TRBJ2-7,few,TRBV12-3/TRBV12-4,.,CASSLGLGGYEQYF,TGTGCCAGCAGTTTAGGCCTAGGGGGGTACGAGCAGTACTTC
TRBJ1-1,.,TRBV28,.,CASTLGGSEAFF,TGTGCCAGCACCCTAGGGGGATCTGAAGCTTTCTTT
TRBJ2-1,.,TRBV29-1,.,CSALLQSAGNEQFF,TGCAGCGCCTTACTTCAATCGGCAGGCAATGAGCAGTTCTTC
TRBJ2-7,.,TRBV2,TRBD2,CASSSGDYGYEQYF,TGTGCCAGCTCAAGCGGGGACTATGGGTACGAGCAGTACTTC
TRBJ2-1,.,TRBV7-6,TRBD2,CASSEVAGDEQFF,TGTGCCAGCAGCGAAGTAGCGGGAGATGAGCAGTTCTTC
TRBJ2-1,many,TRBV29-1,.,CSVARLGTYNEQFF,TGCAGCGTGGCACGACTAGGGACCTACAATGAGCAGTTCTTC
TRBJ2-5,few,TRBV5-1,.,CASSSGPTEETQYF,TGCGCCAGCAGCTCCGGACCAACGGAAGAGACCCAGTACTTC
TRBJ2-7,few,TRBV4-1,.,CASSQLQGRRLYEQYF,TGCGCCAGCAGCCAGTTACAGGGAAGGCGACTCTACGAGCAGTACTTC
TRBJ1-4,many,TRBV12-3/TRBV12-4,.,CASSLVGGNEKLFF,TGTGCCAGCAGTTTGGTAGGGGGTAATGAAAAACTGTTTTTT
TRBJ2-5,.,TRBV18,TRBD1,CASSPPETGPETQYF,TGTGCCAGCTCACCGCCTGAGACAGGGCCTGAGACCCAGTACTTC
TRBJ2-7,many,TRBV7-9,.,CASSPQDSEEQYF,TGTGCCAGCAGCCCCCAGGACAGTGAGGAGCAGTACTTC
TRBJ2-5,.,TRBV29-1,TRBD1,CSVADREETQYF,TGCAGCGTTGCGGACAGGGAAGAGACCCAGTACTTC
TRBJ2-5,once,TRBV11-2,.,CASSSGRGRETQYF,TGTGCCAGCAGCTCCGGTCGGGGGAGAGAGACCCAGTACTTC
TRBJ2-7,once,TRBV28,.,CASSFDPNEQYF,TGTGCCAGCAGTTTCGACCCCAACGAGCAGTACTTC
TRBJ2-7,.,TRBV28,.,CATSLPLTYEQYF,TGTGCCACCTCCCTGCCCCTTACCTACGAGCAGTACTTC
TRBJ2-2,few,TRBV7-9,.,CASSGLGEAGTGELFF,TGTGCCAGCAGCGGCTTGGGGGAGGCCGGCACCGGGGAGCTGTTTTTT
TRBJ2-1,many,TRBV2,.,CASSDPGEQFF,TGTGCCAGCAGTGATCCGGGTGAGCAGTTCTTC
TRBJ1-5,many,TRBV20-1,.,CSARVPGAKNQPQHF,TGCAGTGCTAGGGTCCCGGGGGCTAAGAATCAGCCCCAGCATTTT
TRBJ2-2,.,TRBV24-1,.,CATSDPGTGELFF,TGTGCCACCAGTGATCCGGGCACCGGGGAGCTGTTTTTT